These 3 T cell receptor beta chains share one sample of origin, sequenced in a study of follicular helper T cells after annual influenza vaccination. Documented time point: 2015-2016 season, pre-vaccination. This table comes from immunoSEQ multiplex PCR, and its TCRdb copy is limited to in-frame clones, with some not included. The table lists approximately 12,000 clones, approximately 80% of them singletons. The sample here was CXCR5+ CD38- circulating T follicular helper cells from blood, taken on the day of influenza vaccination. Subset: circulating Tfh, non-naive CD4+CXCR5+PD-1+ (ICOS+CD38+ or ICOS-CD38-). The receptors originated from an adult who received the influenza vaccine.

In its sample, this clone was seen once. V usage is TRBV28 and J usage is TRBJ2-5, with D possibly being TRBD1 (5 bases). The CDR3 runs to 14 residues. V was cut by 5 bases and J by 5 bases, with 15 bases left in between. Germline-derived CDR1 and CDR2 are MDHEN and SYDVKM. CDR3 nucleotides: TGTGCCAGCAGTCGGATCCTCAGGGATGAGACCCAGTACTTC. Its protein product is CASSRILRDETQYF.

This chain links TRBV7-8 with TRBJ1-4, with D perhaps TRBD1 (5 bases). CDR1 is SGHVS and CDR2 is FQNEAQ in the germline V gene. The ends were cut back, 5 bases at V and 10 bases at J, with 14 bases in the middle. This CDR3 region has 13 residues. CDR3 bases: TGTGCCAGCAGCAAACAGGAGGGTGGAAAACTGTTTTTT. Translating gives CASSKQEGGKLFF.

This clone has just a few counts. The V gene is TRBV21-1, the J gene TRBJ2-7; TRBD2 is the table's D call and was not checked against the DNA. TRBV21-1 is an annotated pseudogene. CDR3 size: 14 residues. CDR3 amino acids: CASSKGGLSYEQYF. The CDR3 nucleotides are TGTGCCAGCAGCAAGGGCGGACTCTCCTACGAGCAGTACTTC.